The clone carrying this TCR beta chain was observed a few times. The antigen is unknown. Trimming at V came to 3 bases and at J to 1 base, leaving 3 bases not matched to a gene. CDR1 and CDR2 (germline): SGHTA, FQGNSA. The CDR3 length is 16 residues. These data belong to a study of response to subunit inactivated influenza vaccine. General observations from the study: Every seasonal influenza vaccination brings in few new T cells, the authors suggested.

Using its own MiXCR run on the RT-PCR reads, TCRdb lists one record per CDR3 protein. The sample contains roughly 780,000 distinct CDR3 sequences, 15% to 20% of which appear only once. The V gene is TRBV7-2, the J gene TRBJ2-1, with 10 bases lining up with TRBD2. The TCR comes from a man in his fifties or sixties who received an inactivated influenza vaccine. The source was PBMCs from blood, collected 5 days after vaccination. The CDR3: CASSFPAGGSYNEQFF. CDR3 coding DNA: TGTGCCAGCAGCTTCCCAGCGGGGGGGTCCTACAATGAGCAGTTCTTC.